This T cell receptor beta chain was captured in a study of beta chain features in type 1 diabetes. Study at large: Across every sample, 85 million to 120 million sorted cells were examined in total.

This clone was seen only a few times. The study reverse transcribed the entire isolated RNA, so it sequenced expressed TCRB transcripts. TCRdb's table, derived via immunoSEQ multiplex PCR, lists solely in-frame clones and lacks some. The profile covers around 400,000 clones, with around 12% appearing a single time and about 0.017% taken by the ten largest. On average, the one heparinised blood draw given by each donor was around 110 mL. The source of this sequence is a man aged 18 to 35 in good health. Input material: naive CD4+ T cells from blood.

The CDR3 DNA reads as TGTGCCAGCAGCGTAGATCGCCCGAGGGGGTACAATGAGCAGTTCTTC. As protein: CASSVDRPRGYNEQFF. The chain links TRBV9 to TRBJ2-1; weak D call: TRBD1 (6 bases). The CDR3 extends over 16 amino acids. Germline CDR1 and CDR2: SGDLS and YYNGEE. Trimming pared 0 bases from V and 4 bases from J, leaving 14 bases between.